The clone carrying this TCR beta chain was seen more than once but under ten times. The V segment lost 3 bases and the J segment 0 bases; nucleotides outside the gene matches: 9. This CDR3 region has 18 residues. Germline lookup yields CDR1 MGHRA and CDR2 YSYEKL. The data are from a study of regulatory T cells in long-lasting Graves disease. The time point was: newly diagnosed GD, antithyroid drugs for less than 3 months. Extracted RNA from PBMCs served as the source of the TCR library. Arm-PCR of CDR3 regions and iRepertoire HTBI primers were the basis on which TCR beta libraries were built. TCRdb passed the multiplex PCR reads through MiXCR, listing each CDR3 protein once. This sample has under 500,000 distinct CDR3 sequences, with roughly 15% found just once. The sample also formed part of further work on T cells in Graves' hyperthyroidism and ophthalmopathy. From that second work: Most expanded thyroid clonotypes above 0.001 recurred in blood.

The source is a woman between 25 and 40 years old with Graves disease. The chain combines TRBV4-1 with TRBJ1-5; TRBD1 agrees at 9 bases. The input for sequencing was peripheral blood mononuclear cells (PBMCs), taken at new diagnosis, from a patient treated with antithyroid drugs. DNA of the CDR3: TGCGCCAGCAGCCACCCCGTGGGGACAGGGACTAGCAATCAGCCCCAGCATTTT. As protein: CASSHPVGTGTSNQPQHF.